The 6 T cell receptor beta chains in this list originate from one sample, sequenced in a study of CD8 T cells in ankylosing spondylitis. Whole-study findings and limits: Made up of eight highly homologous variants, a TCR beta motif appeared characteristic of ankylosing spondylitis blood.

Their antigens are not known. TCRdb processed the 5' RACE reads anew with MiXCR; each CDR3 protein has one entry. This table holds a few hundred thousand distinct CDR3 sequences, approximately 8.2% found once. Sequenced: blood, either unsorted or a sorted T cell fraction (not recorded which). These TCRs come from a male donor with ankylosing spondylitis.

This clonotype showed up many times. This CDR3 reads CATSRDWAGSKNIQYF. The CDR3 DNA reads TGTGCCACCAGCAGAGATTGGGCAGGGAGCAAAAACATTCAGTACTTC. The rearrangement links TRBV15 to TRBJ2-4, with D perhaps being TRBD1 or TRBD2 (5 bases each). The CDR3 sequence is 16 residues long. V lost 0 bases, J lost 3 bases, and 12 bases lay in between. Germline V gene lookup returns CDR1 LNHNV and CDR2 YYDKDF (reference sequence).

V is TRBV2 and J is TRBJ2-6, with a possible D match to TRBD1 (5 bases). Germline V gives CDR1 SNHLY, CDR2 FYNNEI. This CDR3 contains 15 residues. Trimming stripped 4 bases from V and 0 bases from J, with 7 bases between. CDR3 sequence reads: CASSAGASGANVLTF. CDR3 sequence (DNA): TGTGCCAGCAGTGCTGGGGCCTCTGGGGCCAACGTCCTGACTTTC.

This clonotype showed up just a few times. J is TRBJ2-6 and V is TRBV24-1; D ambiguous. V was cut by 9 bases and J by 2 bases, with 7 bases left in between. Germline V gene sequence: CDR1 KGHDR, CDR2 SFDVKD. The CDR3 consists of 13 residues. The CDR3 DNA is TGTGCCACCTGCGACCCTGGGGCCAACGTCCTGACTTTC. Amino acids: CATCDPGANVLTF.

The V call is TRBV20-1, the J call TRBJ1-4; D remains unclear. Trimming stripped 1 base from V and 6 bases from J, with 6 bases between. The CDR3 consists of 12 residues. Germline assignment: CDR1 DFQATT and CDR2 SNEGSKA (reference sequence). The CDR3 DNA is TGCAGTGCTAGAGTGGGGTATGAAAAACTGTTTTTT. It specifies CSARVGYEKLFF.

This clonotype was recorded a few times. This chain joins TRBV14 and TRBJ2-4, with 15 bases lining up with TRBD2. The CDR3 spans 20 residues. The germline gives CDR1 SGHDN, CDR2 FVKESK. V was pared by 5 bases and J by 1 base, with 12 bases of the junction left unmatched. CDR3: CASSSRKGTSGRSAKNIQYF. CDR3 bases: TGTGCCAGCAGCTCCCGGAAAGGGACTAGCGGGAGGTCGGCCAAAAACATTCAGTACTTC.

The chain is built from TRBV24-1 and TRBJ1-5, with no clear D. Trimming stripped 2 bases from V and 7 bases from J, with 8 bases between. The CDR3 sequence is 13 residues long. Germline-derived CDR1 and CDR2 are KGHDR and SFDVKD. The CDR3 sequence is CATSDSVGQPQHF. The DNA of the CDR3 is TGTGCCACCAGTGATTCGGTGGGACAGCCCCAGCATTTT.